The 3 T cell receptor beta chains below were found in one sample sequenced in a study of blood T cell repertoires in COVID-19. Libraries were prepared by immunoSEQ multiplex PCR; TCRdb keeps only in-frame clonotypes and omits some of them. The sample has 150,000 to 200,000 clones, more than 70% seen once; the top ten hold approximately 4.5%. Sequencing input: peripheral blood. The receptors come from a human donor in a cohort sampled during active COVID-19.

The chain carries TRBV7-9 and TRBJ1-3; a weak D match, TRBD1 (5 bases). The CDR3 length is 13 residues. V was trimmed by 5 bases and J by 4 bases, leaving 9 bases between them. Germline CDR1 SEHNR, CDR2 FQNEAQ (reference sequence). The CDR3 DNA reads TGTGCCAGCAGCCTACAGGCGGGAAACACCATATATTTT. Translation: CASSLQAGNTIYF.

The CDR3 DNA sequence: TGTGCCATCAGTCAAAAGATGTTGGAGGTAGCGGGACCGGATACGCAGTATTTT. Protein sequence: CAISQKMLEVAGPDTQYF. The V and J genes are TRBV10-3 and TRBJ2-3; 8 nucleotides match TRBD2. Germline V gene data show CDR1 as ENHRY and CDR2 as SYGVKD. The CDR3 covers 18 residues. The V gene end was trimmed by 5 bases and the J gene end by 6 bases; junction bases not matched to a gene: 19.

V usage is TRBV29-1 and J usage is TRBJ2-1; TRBD1 might be the D (5 bases). The CDR3 has 11 residues. Germline assignment: CDR1 SQVTM and CDR2 ANQGSEA. V was trimmed by 8 bases and J by 6 bases, leaving 11 bases between them. CDR3 DNA sequence: TGCAGCTCAGGACAATCCAATGAGCAGTTCTTC. Translation gives CSSGQSNEQFF.